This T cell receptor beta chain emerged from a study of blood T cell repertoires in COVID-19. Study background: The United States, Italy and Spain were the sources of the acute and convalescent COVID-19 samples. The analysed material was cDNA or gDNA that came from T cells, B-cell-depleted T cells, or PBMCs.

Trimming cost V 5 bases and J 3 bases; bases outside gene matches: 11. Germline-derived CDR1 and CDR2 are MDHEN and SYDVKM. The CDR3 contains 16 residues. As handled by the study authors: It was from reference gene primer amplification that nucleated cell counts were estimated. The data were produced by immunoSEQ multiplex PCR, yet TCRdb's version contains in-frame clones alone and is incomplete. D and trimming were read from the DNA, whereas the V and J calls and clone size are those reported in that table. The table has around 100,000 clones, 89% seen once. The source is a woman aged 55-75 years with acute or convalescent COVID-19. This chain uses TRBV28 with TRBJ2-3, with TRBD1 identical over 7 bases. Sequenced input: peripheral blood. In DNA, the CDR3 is TGTGCCAGCAGTACCGACAGGGTTCGCACGACAGATACGCAGTATTTT. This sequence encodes CASSTDRVRTTDTQYF. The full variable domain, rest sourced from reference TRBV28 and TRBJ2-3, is DVKVTQSSRYLVKRTGEKVFLECVQDMDHENMFWYRQDPGLGLRLIYFSYDVKMKEKGDIPEGYSVSREKKERFSLILESASTNQTSMYLCASSTDRVRTTDTQYFGPGTRLTVL.